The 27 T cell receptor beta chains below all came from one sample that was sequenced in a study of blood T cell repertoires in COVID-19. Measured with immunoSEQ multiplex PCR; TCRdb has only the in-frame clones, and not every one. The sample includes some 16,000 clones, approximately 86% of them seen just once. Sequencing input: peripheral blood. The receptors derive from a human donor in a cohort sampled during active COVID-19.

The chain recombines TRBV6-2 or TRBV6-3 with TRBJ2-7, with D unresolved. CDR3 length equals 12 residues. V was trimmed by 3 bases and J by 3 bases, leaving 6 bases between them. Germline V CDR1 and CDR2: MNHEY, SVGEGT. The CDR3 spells CASSYQDYEQYF. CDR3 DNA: TGTGCCAGCAGTTATCAGGACTACGAGCAGTACTTC.

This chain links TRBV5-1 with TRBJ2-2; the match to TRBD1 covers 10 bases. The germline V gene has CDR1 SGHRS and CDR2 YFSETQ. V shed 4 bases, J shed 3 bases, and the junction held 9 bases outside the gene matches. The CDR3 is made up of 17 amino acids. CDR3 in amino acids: CASSPLGGQGYTGELFF. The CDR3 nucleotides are TGCGCCAGCAGCCCCCTCGGGGGACAGGGGTACACCGGGGAGCTGTTTTTT.

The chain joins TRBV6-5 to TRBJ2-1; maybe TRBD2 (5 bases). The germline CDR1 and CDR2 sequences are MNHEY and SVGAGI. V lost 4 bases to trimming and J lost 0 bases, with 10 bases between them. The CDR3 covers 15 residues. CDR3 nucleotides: TGTGCCAGCAGTTTCCAGCGGAGCTCCTACAATGAGCAGTTCTTC. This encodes CASSFQRSSYNEQFF.

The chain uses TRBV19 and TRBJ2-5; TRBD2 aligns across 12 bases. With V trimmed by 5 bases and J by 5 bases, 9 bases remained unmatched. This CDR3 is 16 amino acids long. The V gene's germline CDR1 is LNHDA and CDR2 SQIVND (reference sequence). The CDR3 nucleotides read TGTGCCAGTAGTCCTGGACTAGCGGGGATGGTGGAGACCCAGTACTTC. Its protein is CASSPGLAGMVETQYF. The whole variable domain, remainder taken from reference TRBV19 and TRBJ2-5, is DGGITQSPKYLFRKEGQNVTLSCEQNLNHDAMYWYRQDPGQGLRLIYYSQIVNDFQKGDIAEGYSVSREKKESFPLTVTSAQKNPTAFYLCASSPGLAGMVETQYFGPGTRLLVL.

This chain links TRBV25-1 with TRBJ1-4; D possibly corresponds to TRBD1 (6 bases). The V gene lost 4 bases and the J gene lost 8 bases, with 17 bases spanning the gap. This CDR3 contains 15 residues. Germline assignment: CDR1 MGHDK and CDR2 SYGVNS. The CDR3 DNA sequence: TGTGCCAGCAGTGTTTCGGACAGCATCGAAGAAAAACTGTTTTTT. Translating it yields CASSVSDSIEEKLFF.

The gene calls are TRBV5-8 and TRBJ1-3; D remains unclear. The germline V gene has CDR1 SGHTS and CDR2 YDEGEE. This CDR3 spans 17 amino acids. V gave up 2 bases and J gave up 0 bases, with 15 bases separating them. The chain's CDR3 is CASSFWRTWISGNTIYF. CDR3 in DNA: TGTGCCAGCAGCTTTTGGAGGACGTGGATCTCTGGAAACACCATATATTTT.

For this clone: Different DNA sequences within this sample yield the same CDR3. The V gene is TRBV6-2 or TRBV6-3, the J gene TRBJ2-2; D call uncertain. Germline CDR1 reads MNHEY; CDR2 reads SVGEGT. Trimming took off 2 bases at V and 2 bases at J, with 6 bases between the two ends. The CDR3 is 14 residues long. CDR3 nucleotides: TGTGCCAGCAGTTACGGGCGAAACACCGGGGAGCTGTTTTTT. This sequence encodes CASSYGRNTGELFF.

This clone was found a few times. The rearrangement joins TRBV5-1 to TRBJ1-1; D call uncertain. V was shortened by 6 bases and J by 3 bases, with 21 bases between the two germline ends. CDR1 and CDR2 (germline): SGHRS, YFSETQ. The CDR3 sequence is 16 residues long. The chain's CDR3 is CASTPAGIRLYTEAFF. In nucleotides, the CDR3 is TGCGCCAGCACCCCCGCGGGGATCCGTCTGTACACTGAAGCTTTCTTT. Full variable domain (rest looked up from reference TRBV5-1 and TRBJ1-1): KAGVTQTPRYLIKTRGQQVTLSCSPISGHRSVSWYQQTPGQGLQFLFEYFSETQRNKGNFPGRFSGRQFSNSRSEMNVSTLELGDSALYLCASTPAGIRLYTEAFFGQGTRLTVV.

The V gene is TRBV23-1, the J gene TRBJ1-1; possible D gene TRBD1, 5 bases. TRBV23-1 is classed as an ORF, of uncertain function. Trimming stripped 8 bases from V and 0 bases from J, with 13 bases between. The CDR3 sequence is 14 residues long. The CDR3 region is CASLGGGMNTEAFF. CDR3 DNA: TGCGCCAGCTTGGGGGGGGGAATGAACACTGAAGCTTTCTTT.

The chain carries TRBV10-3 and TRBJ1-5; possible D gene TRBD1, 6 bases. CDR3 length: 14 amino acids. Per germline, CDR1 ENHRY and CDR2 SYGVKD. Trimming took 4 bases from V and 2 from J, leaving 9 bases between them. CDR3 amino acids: CAISVGGGNQPQHF. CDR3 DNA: TGTGCCATCAGTGTAGGGGGTGGCAATCAGCCCCAGCATTTT.

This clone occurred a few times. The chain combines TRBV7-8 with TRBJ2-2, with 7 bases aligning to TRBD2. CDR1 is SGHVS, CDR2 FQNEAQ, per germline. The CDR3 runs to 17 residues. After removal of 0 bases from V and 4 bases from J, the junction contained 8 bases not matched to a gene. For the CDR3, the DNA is TGTGCCAGCAGCTTAGCGCCCGGGGGGTTGTCCACCGGGGAGCTGTTTTTT. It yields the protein CASSLAPGGLSTGELFF.

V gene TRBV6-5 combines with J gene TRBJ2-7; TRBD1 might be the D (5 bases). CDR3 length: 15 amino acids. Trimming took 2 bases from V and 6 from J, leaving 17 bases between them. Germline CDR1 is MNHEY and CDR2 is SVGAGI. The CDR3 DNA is TGTGCCAGCAGTTACGGTGACAAGGCTAGGGGCGAGCAGTACTTC. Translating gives CASSYGDKARGEQYF.

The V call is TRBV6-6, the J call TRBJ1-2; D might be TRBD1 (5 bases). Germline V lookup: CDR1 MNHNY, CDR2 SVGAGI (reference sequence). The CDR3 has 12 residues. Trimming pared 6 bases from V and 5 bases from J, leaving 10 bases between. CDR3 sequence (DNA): TGTGCCAGCAGGGGAGGGGTTTATGGCTACACCTTC. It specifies CASRGGVYGYTF.

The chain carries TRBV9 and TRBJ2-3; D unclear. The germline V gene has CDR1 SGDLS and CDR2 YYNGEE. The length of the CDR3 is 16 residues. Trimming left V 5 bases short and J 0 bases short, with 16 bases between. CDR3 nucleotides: TGTGCCAGCAGAGTATCCCCAGAGGATAGCACAGATACGCAGTATTTT. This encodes CASRVSPEDSTDTQYF.

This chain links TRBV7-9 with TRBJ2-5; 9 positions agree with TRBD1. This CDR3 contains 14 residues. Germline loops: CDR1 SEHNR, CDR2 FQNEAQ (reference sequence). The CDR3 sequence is CALTGGWGKETQYF. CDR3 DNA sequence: TGTGCACTCACAGGGGGCTGGGGTAAAGAGACCCAGTACTTC.

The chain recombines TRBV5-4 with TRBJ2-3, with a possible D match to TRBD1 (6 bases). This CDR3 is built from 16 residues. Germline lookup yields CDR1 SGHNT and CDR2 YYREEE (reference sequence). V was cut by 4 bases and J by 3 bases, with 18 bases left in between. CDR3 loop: CASSPGVVPRTDTQYF. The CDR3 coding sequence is TGTGCCAGCAGCCCAGGGGTAGTCCCACGGACAGATACGCAGTATTTT. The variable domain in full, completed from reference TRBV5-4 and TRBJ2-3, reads ETGVTQSPTHLIKTRGQQVTLRCSSQSGHNTVSWYQQALGQGPQFIFQYYREEENGRGNFPPRFSGLQFPNYSSELNVNALELDDSALYLCASSPGVVPRTDTQYFGPGTRLTVL.

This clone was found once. In DNA, the CDR3 is TGTGCCAGCAGCGAGCCCCCCTCGGGGGGGGATGAGCAGTTCTTC. Translated, it gives CASSEPPSGGDEQFF. The chain combines TRBV9 with TRBJ2-1; TRBD2 matches at 8 bases. Germline loops: CDR1 SGDLS, CDR2 YYNGEE. CDR3 length: 15 residues. With V trimmed by 3 bases and J by 8 bases, 10 bases remained unmatched.

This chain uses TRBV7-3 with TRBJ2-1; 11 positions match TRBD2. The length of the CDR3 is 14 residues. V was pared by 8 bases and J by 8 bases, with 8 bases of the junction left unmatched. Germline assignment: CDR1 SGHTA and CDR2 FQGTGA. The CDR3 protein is CASRVAGGPHEQFF. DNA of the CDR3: TGTGCCAGCCGAGTAGCGGGGGGGCCTCATGAGCAGTTCTTC.

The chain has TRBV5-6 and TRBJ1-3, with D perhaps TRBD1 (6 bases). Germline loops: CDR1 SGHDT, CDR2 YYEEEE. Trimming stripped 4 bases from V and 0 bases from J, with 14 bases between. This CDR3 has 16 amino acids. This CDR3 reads CASSHSKTGSGNTIYF. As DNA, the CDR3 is TGTGCCAGCAGCCACAGCAAGACAGGCTCTGGAAACACCATATATTTT.

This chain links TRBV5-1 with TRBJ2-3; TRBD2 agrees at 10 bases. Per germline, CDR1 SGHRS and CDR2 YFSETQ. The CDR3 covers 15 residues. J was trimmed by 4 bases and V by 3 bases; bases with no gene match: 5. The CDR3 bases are TGCGCCAGCAGCTCAGCGGGGGGGCCATCAGATACGCAGTATTTT. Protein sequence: CASSSAGGPSDTQYF.

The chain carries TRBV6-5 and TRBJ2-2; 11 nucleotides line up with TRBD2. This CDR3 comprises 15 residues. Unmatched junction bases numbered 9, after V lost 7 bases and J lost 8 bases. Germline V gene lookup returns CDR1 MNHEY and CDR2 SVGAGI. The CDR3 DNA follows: TGTGCCAGCATCACCACTAGCGGGGGTACGGGGGAGCTGTTTTTT. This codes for CASITTSGGTGELFF.

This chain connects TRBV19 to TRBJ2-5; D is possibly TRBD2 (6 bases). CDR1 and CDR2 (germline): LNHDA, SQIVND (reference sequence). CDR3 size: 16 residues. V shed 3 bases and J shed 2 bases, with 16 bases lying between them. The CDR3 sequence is CASSISLARVQETQYF. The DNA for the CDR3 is TGTGCCAGTAGTATTAGCCTAGCGAGGGTTCAAGAGACCCAGTACTTC.

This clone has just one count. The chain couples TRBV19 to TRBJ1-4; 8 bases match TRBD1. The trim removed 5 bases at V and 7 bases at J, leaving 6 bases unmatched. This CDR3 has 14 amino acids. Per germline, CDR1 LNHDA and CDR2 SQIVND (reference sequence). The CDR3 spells CASSVGTGPEKLFF. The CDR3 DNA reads TGTGCCAGTAGTGTCGGGACAGGTCCTGAAAAACTGTTTTTT. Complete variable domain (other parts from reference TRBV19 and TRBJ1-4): DGGITQSPKYLFRKEGQNVTLSCEQNLNHDAMYWYRQDPGQGLRLIYYSQIVNDFQKGDIAEGYSVSREKKESFPLTVTSAQKNPTAFYLCASSVGTGPEKLFFGSGTQLSVL.

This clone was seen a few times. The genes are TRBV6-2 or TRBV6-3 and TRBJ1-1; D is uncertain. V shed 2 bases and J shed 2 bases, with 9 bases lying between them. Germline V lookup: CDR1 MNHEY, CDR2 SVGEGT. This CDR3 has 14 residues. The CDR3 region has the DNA TGTGCCAGCAGTTACAACAGACGAAACACTGAAGCTTTCTTT. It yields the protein CASSYNRRNTEAFF.

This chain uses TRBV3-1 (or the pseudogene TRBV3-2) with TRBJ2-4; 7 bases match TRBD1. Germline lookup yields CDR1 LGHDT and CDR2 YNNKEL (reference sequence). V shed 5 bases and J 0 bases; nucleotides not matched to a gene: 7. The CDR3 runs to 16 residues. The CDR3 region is CASSYGTELAKNIQYF. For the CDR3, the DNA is TGTGCCAGCAGCTATGGGACAGAGTTAGCCAAAAACATTCAGTACTTC.

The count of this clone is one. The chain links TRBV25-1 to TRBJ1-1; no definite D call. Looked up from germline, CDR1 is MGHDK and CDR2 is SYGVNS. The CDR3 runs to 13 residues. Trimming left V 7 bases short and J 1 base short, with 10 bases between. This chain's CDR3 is CASINWQNTEAFF. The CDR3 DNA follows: TGTGCCAGCATCAATTGGCAGAACACTGAAGCTTTCTTT.

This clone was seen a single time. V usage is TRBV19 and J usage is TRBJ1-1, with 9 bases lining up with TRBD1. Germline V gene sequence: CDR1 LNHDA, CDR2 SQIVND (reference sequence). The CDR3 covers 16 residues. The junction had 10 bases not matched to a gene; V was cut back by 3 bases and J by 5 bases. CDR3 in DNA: TGTGCCAGTAGTATTCTGCCGGGACAGGGAGGGACTGAAGCTTTCTTT. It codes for CASSILPGQGGTEAFF.